This T cell receptor beta chain was sequenced in a study of T cell responses to AZD1222 COVID-19 vaccine. Study conclusions and caveats: Among spike-specific TCRs, nearly half reportedly target unmutated variant regions. Donors, mostly white British, included more females; clonal diversity was possibly underestimated.

On this clone: The antigen remains unidentified.

The V end lost 4 bases, the J end lost 0 bases, and 15 bases lay between the germline ends. CDR1 and CDR2 (germline): SGHTA, FQGTGA. CDR3 size: 16 residues. Method: immunoSEQ multiplex PCR; TCRdb's copy keeps in-frame clones and lacks some. The data hold 150,000 to 200,000 clones, with around 88% observed a single time. The starting material was peripheral blood, obtained on day 0 of AZD1222 vaccination. The V gene is TRBV7-3, the J gene TRBJ1-1; D is undetermined. The receptor's source is an adult in good health. This CDR3 reads CASSSLNPLVNTEAFF. In DNA form, the CDR3 reads TGTGCCAGCAGCTCCCTCAATCCCTTGGTGAACACTGAAGCTTTCTTT.